The clone carrying this T cell receptor (beta chain) was recorded once. Its antigen is still unknown. RNA, at about 0.45 to 1 ug, was reverse transcribed with random hexamers. The authors amplified TCR beta CDR3 across 54 Vbeta and 13 Jbeta using immunoSEQ multiplex PCR. Using its own MiXCR run on the immunoSEQ multiplex PCR reads, TCRdb lists one record per CDR3 protein. The sample lists 180,000 or so distinct CDR3 sequences, about 95% seen once, with 0.085% to 0.11% in the top ten. The data were obtained in a study of CD8 T cells in Susac syndrome. Study outcomes and limitations: As acknowledged by the study, its TCR sequencing and HLA analysis included a relatively small number of individuals.

The CDR3 is 13 amino acids. Germline CDR1 reads MNHNY; CDR2 reads SVGAGI (reference sequence). V dropped 0 bases and J dropped 7 bases, with 9 bases sitting between them. CD8+ and CD4+ T cells circulating in blood were sequenced for TCR beta. Through negative isolation, CD4+ and CD8+ T cells were obtained, while TEMRA cells were enriched using FACS. V usage is TRBV6-6 and J usage is TRBJ1-2; D ambiguous. Sequencing input: CD4+ T cells from PBMCs. The clonotype comes from a human donor in good health. The CDR3 region has the DNA TGTGCCAGCAGTTACTCCGGGGAGGTTGGCTACACCTTC. Translated, it gives CASSYSGEVGYTF.